The T cell receptor (beta chain) described here comes from a study of circulating tumor DNA in untreated peripheral T-cell lymphoma. About this clone itself: Mismatch with germline at one junction end may stem from a read error.

Germline V gene sequence: CDR1 MNHEY, CDR2 SVGAGI. The CDR3 is 11 residues long. TCRdb's table, derived via immunoSEQ multiplex PCR, lists solely in-frame clones and lacks some. Here the sample spans about 210 clones, 65% to 90% being singletons. The sequence was collected from a human donor with peripheral T-cell lymphoma. Sequencing used cell-free DNA from blood serum. The V call is TRBV6-5, the J call TRBJ2-7; 7 bases are a match to TRBD1. This chain's CDR3 is CASSYQGVPSF. The DNA for the CDR3 is TGTGCCAGCAGTTACCAGGGGGTACCCTCCTTC.